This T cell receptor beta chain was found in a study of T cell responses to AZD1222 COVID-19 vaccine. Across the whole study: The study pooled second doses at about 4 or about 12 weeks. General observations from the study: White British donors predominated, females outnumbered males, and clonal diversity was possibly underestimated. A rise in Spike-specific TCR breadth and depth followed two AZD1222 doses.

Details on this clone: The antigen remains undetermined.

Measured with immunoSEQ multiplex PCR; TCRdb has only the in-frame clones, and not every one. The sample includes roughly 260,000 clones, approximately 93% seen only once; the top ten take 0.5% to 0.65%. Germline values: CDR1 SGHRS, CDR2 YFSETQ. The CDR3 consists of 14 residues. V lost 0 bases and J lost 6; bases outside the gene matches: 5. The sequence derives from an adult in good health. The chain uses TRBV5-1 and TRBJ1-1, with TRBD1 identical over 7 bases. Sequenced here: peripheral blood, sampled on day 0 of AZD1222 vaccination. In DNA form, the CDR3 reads TGCGCCAGCAGCTTGGCGCAGGGGGGGGCTGAAGCTTTCTTT. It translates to CASSLAQGGAEAFF.